A selection of T cell receptor beta chains follows, all from one sample in a study of shared clonotypes between healthy human individuals. Libraries were prepared by immunoSEQ multiplex PCR; TCRdb keeps only in-frame clonotypes and omits some of them. The sample lists over a million clones; more than 75% were seen once. The sample consisted of memory CD4+ T cells from PBMCs. The receptors come from a man between 18 and 29 years old in good health. Some clones in this sample may be carry-over from other donors' samples. Each CDR3 is given with its conserved first and last residue. The D gene is left open where the match is weak. Size values are once, few and many counts, or a class for expanded clones, and some rows have none.

NA	TRBV11-2	TRBJ1-1	NA	TGTGCCAGCAGCTTAGCGCAGGGGCCGAACACTGAAGCTTTCTTT	CASSLAQGPNTEAFF
NA	TRBV28	TRBJ2-7	NA	TGTGCCAGCAGGGAAAGATTCCCCAGGGACCACGAGCAGTACTTC	CASRERFPRDHEQYF
NA	TRBV4-1	TRBJ1-2	NA	TGCGCCAGCAGCCAAGAGGCCAGGGCAAACTATGGCTACACCTTC	CASSQEARANYGYTF
NA	TRBV28	TRBJ1-1	NA	TGTGCCAGCAGCCCAGACAACCTAGGCGCTTTCTTT	CASSPDNLGAFF
NA	TRBV11-2	TRBJ2-7	NA	TGTGCCAGCAGCTTAATCGTGGGCAGACCACGCTCCTACGAGCAGTACTTC	CASSLIVGRPRSYEQYF
TRBD2	TRBV5-1	TRBJ2-1	NA	TGCGCCAGTATAGCGGGAGGTGCGGAATCCTACAATGAGCAGTTCTTC	CASIAGGAESYNEQFF
NA	TRBV10-3	TRBJ1-2	NA	TGTGCCATCAGTGAGTCCGGCGGAAGGGCATCTAACTATGGCTACACCTTC	CAISESGGRASNYGYTF
NA	TRBV2	TRBJ2-5	few	TGTGCCGGCTGGATCCAAGAGACCCAGTACTTC	CAGWIQETQYF
NA	TRBV5-4	TRBJ2-2	NA	TGTGCCAGCACCCTTGACGGGAGAGATTCCGGGGAGCTGTTTTTT	CASTLDGRDSGELFF
TRBD2	TRBV9	TRBJ2-3	NA	TGTGCCAGCAGCGTAGAAGGCGGGAGTGGGGATACGCAGTATTTT	CASSVEGGSGDTQYF
NA	TRBV2	TRBJ1-1	NA	TGTGCCAGCAGTGTGTTTGGGCCCAGGGGCACTGAAGCTTTCTTT	CASSVFGPRGTEAFF
NA	TRBV5-8	TRBJ1-1	NA	TGTGCCAGCAGCTTCTCCCGGAGAGAAGCTTTCTTT	CASSFSRREAFF
TRBD2	TRBV7-3	TRBJ2-2	NA	TGTGCCAGCAGCTTGACGACTAGCGGGAGCAACACCGGGGAGCTGTTTTTT	CASSLTTSGSNTGELFF
NA	TRBV29-1	TRBJ2-7	NA	TGCAGCGTTGGAGGGGGAGACGAGCAGTACTTC	CSVGGGDEQYF
NA	TRBV5-1	TRBJ2-1	NA	TGCGCCAGCAGTCTTCGGACTTACTACAATGAGCAGTTCTTC	CASSLRTYYNEQFF
NA	TRBV7-3	TRBJ2-7	NA	TGTGCCAGCAGCTTTCTAGAGGGGTACGAGCAGTACTTC	CASSFLEGYEQYF
TRBD1	TRBV25-1	TRBJ1-2	NA	TGTGCCAGCAGTGGCGACCGCACCAGGCAGGGGGCGCAGGGTGGCTACACCTTC	CASSGDRTRQGAQGGYTF
TRBD2	TRBV5-1	TRBJ2-7	NA	TGCGCCAGCGGGAATCTAGCGGGAGACAGAGACTCCCACGAGCAGTACTTC	CASGNLAGDRDSHEQYF
NA	TRBV28	TRBJ2-3	NA	TGTGCCAGCAGTTTATCGGGACCGAAGGATACGCAGTATTTT	CASSLSGPKDTQYF